This TCR beta chain was identified during a study of shared clonotypes between healthy human individuals. Some clones are missing from TCRdb's copy, which holds only in-frame ones; the method was immunoSEQ multiplex PCR. Among a few million clones listed, over 85% were seen once. Germline V lookup: CDR1 SEHNR, CDR2 FQNEAQ (reference sequence). The CDR3 is 13 amino acids. The V gene lost 3 bases and the J gene lost 4 bases, with 9 bases spanning the gap. The sequenced material came from naive CD4+ T cells sorted from blood. Indicated subset: CD45RA+ positively selected. The receptor was isolated from a man younger than 35 in good health. This chain links TRBV7-9 with TRBJ1-2; no clear D gene. Written as DNA, the CDR3 is TGTGCCAGCAGCTTGGCCCACAGCTATGGCTACACCTTC. The encoded protein is CASSLAHSYGYTF.